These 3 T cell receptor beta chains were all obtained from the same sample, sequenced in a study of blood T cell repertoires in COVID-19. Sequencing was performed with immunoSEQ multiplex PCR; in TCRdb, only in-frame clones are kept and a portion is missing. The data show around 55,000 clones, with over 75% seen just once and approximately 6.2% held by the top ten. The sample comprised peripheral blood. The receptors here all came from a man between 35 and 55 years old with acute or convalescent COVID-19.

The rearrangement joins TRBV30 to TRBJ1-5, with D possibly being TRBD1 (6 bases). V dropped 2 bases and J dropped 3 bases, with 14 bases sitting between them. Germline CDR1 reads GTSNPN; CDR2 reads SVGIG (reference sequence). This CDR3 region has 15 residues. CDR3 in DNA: TGTGCCTGGAGTTACAGGGAGGGCCACAATCAGCCCCAGCATTTT. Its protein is CAWSYREGHNQPQHF.

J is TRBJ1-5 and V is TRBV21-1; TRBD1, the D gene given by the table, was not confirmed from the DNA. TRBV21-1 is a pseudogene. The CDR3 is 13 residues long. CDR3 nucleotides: TGTGCCAGCACACGACAGGGCAATCAGCCCCAGCATTTT. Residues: CASTRQGNQPQHF.

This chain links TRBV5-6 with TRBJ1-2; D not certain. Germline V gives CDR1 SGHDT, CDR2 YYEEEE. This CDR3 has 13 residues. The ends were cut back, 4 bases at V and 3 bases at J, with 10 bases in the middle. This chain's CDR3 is CASSNTEDYGYTF. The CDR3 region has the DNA TGTGCCAGCAGCAATACAGAAGACTATGGCTACACCTTC.